These 27 T cell receptor beta chains came from one sample sequenced in a study of T cells in Graves' hyperthyroidism and ophthalmopathy. Amplified TCR beta CDR3 regions came from RNA transcripts. The HTBI primer set was used in a first-round RT-PCR of the TCR CDR3. TCRdb processed the multiplex PCR reads anew with MiXCR; each CDR3 protein has one entry. This table holds around 430,000 distinct CDR3 sequences, under 15% found once. Sequenced material: blood. These receptor sequences come from a woman aged 25 to 39 with Graves' hyperthyroidism.

The V gene is TRBV4-1, the J gene TRBJ2-1, with D possibly matching TRBD1 (5 bases). V lost 4 bases, J lost 8 bases, and 6 bases lay in between. CDR3 length: 11 residues. Germline CDR1 reads MGHRA; CDR2 reads YSYEKL. The CDR3 DNA reads as TGCGCCAGCAGCCGACAGTATGAGCAGTTCTTC. It translates to CASSRQYEQFF.

The CDR3 protein is CASGLSLYYGYTF. CDR3 bases: TGTGCCAGTGGGCTATCACTTTACTATGGCTACACCTTC. The J gene is TRBJ1-2, the V gene TRBV19, with D uncertain. The CDR3 spans 13 residues. Germline lookup yields CDR1 LNHDA and CDR2 SQIVND (reference sequence). V dropped 8 bases and J dropped 3 bases, with 13 bases sitting between them.

Ten or more counts support this clonotype. V is TRBV3-1 and J is TRBJ2-1, with D unresolved. The germline V gene encodes CDR1 LGHDT and CDR2 YNNKEL (reference sequence). Trimming pared 1 base from V and 5 bases from J, leaving 6 bases between. This CDR3 region has 13 residues. The DNA for the CDR3 is TGTGCCAGCAGCCAAGTGCTAAACAATGAGCAGTTCTTC. Residues: CASSQVLNNEQFF.

J is TRBJ2-3 and V is TRBV4-2; D unresolved. CDR3 length: 16 residues. V shed 0 bases and J shed 0 bases, with 10 bases lying between them. Germline CDR1 and CDR2: LGHNA and YNFKEQ. In nucleotides, the CDR3 is TGTGCCAGCAGCCAAGACTGGGCTAGTAGCACAGATACGCAGTATTTT. Protein product: CASSQDWASSTDTQYF.

This clonotype was seen repeatedly, ten times or more. This rearrangement joins TRBV24-1 to TRBJ2-2; either TRBD1 or TRBD2 may fit D (5 bases each). V gave up 9 bases and J gave up 0 bases, with 10 bases separating them. The CDR3 is 14 residues long. From germline, CDR1 is KGHDR and CDR2 SFDVKD. CDR3 nucleotide sequence: TGTGCCACCCGGGACCCCACGAACACCGGGGAGCTGTTTTTT. This gives the protein CATRDPTNTGELFF.

This clonotype has a count of ten or more. The CDR3 is CASSPRQLNTEAFF. As DNA, the CDR3 is TGTGCCAGCTCACCTCGGCAGCTGAACACTGAAGCTTTCTTT. V usage is TRBV18 and J usage is TRBJ1-1; D is unclear. Germline lookup yields CDR1 KGHSH and CDR2 LQKENI. V was cut by 3 bases and J by 0 bases, with 8 bases left in between. The length of the CDR3 is 14 residues.

The chain carries TRBV9 and TRBJ2-7, with 14 bases matching TRBD2. Trimming cost V 3 bases and J 6 bases; bases outside gene matches: 8. Germline V gives CDR1 SGDLS, CDR2 YYNGEE. This CDR3 spans 16 amino acids. Here the CDR3 DNA reads TGTGCCAGCAGCGGTTTGGGGGGACTAGCGGGGGTCGAGCAGTACTTC. It encodes CASSGLGGLAGVEQYF. Complete variable domain (other parts from reference TRBV9 and TRBJ2-7): DSGVTQTPKHLITATGQRVTLRCSPRSGDLSVYWYQQSLDQGLQFLIQYYNGEERAKGNILERFSAQQFPDLHSELNLSSLELGDSALYFCASSGLGGLAGVEQYFGPGTRLTVT.

In this sample, this clonotype turned up many times. V and J are TRBV3-1 and TRBJ2-2; 7 nucleotides agree with TRBD2. CDR3 length: 16 amino acids. Germline V CDR1 and CDR2: LGHDT, YNNKEL (reference sequence). V was pared by 4 bases and J by 2 bases, with 7 bases of the junction left unmatched. DNA of the CDR3: TGTGCCAGCAGCCCCTCAGCTAGCGGTAACACCGGGGAGCTGTTTTTT. Encoded protein: CASSPSASGNTGELFF.

This clonotype appeared many times. This chain joins TRBV30 and TRBJ2-5; TRBD2 matches at 10 bases. The CDR3 spans 15 residues. V trimming: 5 bases; J trimming: 1 base; junction bases outside the gene matches: 7. The germline gives CDR1 GTSNPN, CDR2 SVGIG (reference sequence). Here the CDR3 reads CAWGPGLAPQETQYF. CDR3 nucleotides: TGTGCCTGGGGACCGGGACTAGCGCCCCAAGAGACCCAGTACTTC.

This clonotype was seen at least ten times. This chain joins TRBV20-1 and TRBJ2-3; the D gene is possibly TRBD2 (5 bases). The V end lost 0 bases, the J end lost 1 base, and 14 bases lay between the germline ends. CDR3 length equals 16 residues. Germline V CDR1 and CDR2: DFQATT, SNEGSKA (reference sequence). This chain's CDR3 is CSARDDGESRTDTQYF. The CDR3 bases are TGCAGTGCTAGAGATGACGGGGAGAGTCGCACAGATACGCAGTATTTT.

This clonotype was picked up many times. J is TRBJ2-1 and V is TRBV28; D gene ambiguous. The V and J ends lost 6 bases and 10 bases respectively, with 13 bases between them. CDR3 size: 12 residues. CDR1 is MDHEN and CDR2 is SYDVKM in the germline V gene. DNA for the CDR3: TGTGCCAGCAGCCCTCTAGGACGCGAGCAGTTCTTC. It specifies CASSPLGREQFF.

This clonotype came up many times. The CDR3 sequence: CAIKPANTEAFF. CDR3 DNA sequence: TGTGCCATCAAACCCGCAAACACTGAAGCTTTCTTT. V usage is TRBV10-3 and J usage is TRBJ1-1; unclear D gene. The germline V gene encodes CDR1 ENHRY and CDR2 SYGVKD. This CDR3 contains 12 residues. The ends were cut back, 7 bases at V and 2 bases at J, with 8 bases in the middle.

This clonotype appeared a few times. The chain employs TRBV5-1 and TRBJ1-2; D ambiguous. Germline CDR1 SGHRS, CDR2 YFSETQ. V lost 0 bases and J 6 bases, leaving 6 bases between the germline ends. CDR3 length equals 12 residues. CDR3 sequence: CASSLARDGYTF. DNA for the CDR3: TGCGCCAGCAGCTTGGCTAGGGATGGCTACACCTTC.

In this sample, this clonotype turned up many times. The rearrangement links TRBV29-1 to TRBJ2-5; maybe TRBD2 (5 bases). Germline V gives CDR1 SQVTM, CDR2 ANQGSEA. The CDR3 sequence is 12 residues long. The V and J ends lost 3 bases and 5 bases respectively, with 10 bases between them. The CDR3 loop reads CSVERSGETQYF. The CDR3 DNA reads TGCAGCGTTGAGCGGTCGGGGGAGACCCAGTACTTC. The variable domain in full, with the rest retrieved from reference TRBV29-1 and TRBJ2-5, is SAVISQKPSRDICQRGTSLTIQCQVDSQVTMMFWYRQQPGQSLTLIATANQGSEATYESGFVIDKFPISRPNLTFSTLTVSNMSPEDSSIYLCSVERSGETQYFGPGTRLLVL.

In its sample, this clonotype was seen many times. The rearrangement joins TRBV30 to TRBJ2-3; no reliable D call. Germline CDR1 reads GTSNPN; CDR2 reads SVGIG (reference sequence). Trimming stripped 2 bases from V and 6 bases from J, with 9 bases between. The CDR3 sequence is 12 residues long. CDR3 nucleotides: TGTGCCTGGAGTCCCCTTTGGGATACGCAGTATTTT. Protein: CAWSPLWDTQYF.

This clonotype was observed a handful of times. The rearrangement links TRBV6-1 to TRBJ2-1; 10 positions agree with TRBD2. In germline, CDR1 is MNHNS, CDR2 SASEGT. With 5 bases clipped from V and 8 bases from J, the junction kept 15 bases outside the gene matches. The CDR3 totals 17 residues. Here the CDR3 reads CASSLNRQGLASDEQFF. CDR3 DNA: TGTGCCAGCAGTTTGAACAGGCAGGGACTAGCGAGTGATGAGCAGTTCTTC.

This clonotype was counted ten times or more. This rearrangement joins TRBV3-1 to TRBJ2-7; no definite D call. This CDR3 has 14 amino acids. Trimming shortened V by 1 base and J by 3 bases, and 10 bases separated the two germline ends. The germline V gene encodes CDR1 LGHDT and CDR2 YNNKEL (reference sequence). CDR3 protein: CASSQGPQNYEQYF. CDR3 nucleotide sequence: TGTGCCAGCAGCCAAGGGCCACAAAACTACGAGCAGTACTTC.

The chain combines TRBV29-1 with TRBJ2-3; D gene uncertain. V lost 7 bases to trimming and J lost 6 bases, with 8 bases between them. CDR1 is SQVTM, CDR2 ANQGSEA, per germline. This CDR3 spans 10 amino acids. The CDR3 nucleotides read TGCAGCGGGAGCCTCGATACGCAGTATTTT. Translated: CSGSLDTQYF.

This clonotype has ten or more counts. The chain couples TRBV20-1 to TRBJ1-1, with D possibly being TRBD1 (6 bases). The CDR3 sequence is 15 residues long. In germline, CDR1 is DFQATT, CDR2 SNEGSKA (reference sequence). The V and J ends lost 1 base and 6 bases respectively, with 18 bases between them. Written as DNA, the CDR3 is TGCAGTGCTAGAGCCGCCGTAGGGGGAGAGGCTGAAGCTTTCTTT. Protein product: CSARAAVGGEAEAFF.

Many counts were recorded for this clonotype. V and J are TRBV3-1 and TRBJ1-1; a weak D match, TRBD1 (6 bases). The germline CDR1 and CDR2 sequences are LGHDT and YNNKEL (reference sequence). V lost 6 bases and J lost 2, with 13 bases in between. CDR3 length: 14 residues. The CDR3 coding sequence is TGTGCCAGCAGACAGGGACCGCTAAACACTGAAGCTTTCTTT. This translates into CASRQGPLNTEAFF.

This clonotype turned up a few times. V usage is TRBV10-3 and J usage is TRBJ2-5, with 9 bases aligning to TRBD1. Looked up from germline, CDR1 is ENHRY and CDR2 is SYGVKD. J was trimmed by 5 bases and V by 3 bases; bases with no gene match: 7. The CDR3 runs 15 residues. This CDR3 reads CAISDGTGQGETQYF. In DNA, the CDR3 is TGTGCCATCAGTGACGGGACAGGGCAGGGGGAGACCCAGTACTTC.

This clonotype was seen repeatedly, ten times or more. The V call is TRBV30, the J call TRBJ1-1; D call uncertain. CDR1 and CDR2 (germline): GTSNPN, SVGIG (reference sequence). The CDR3 contains 13 residues. V lost 2 bases and J lost 2, with 9 bases in between. CDR3 DNA sequence: TGTGCCTGGAGTTCGGCCCCTAACACTGAAGCTTTCTTT. Translation gives CAWSSAPNTEAFF.

This clonotype was detected only a few times. The chain uses TRBV18 and TRBJ2-2, with D unresolved. Deletions cut 3 bases from V and 0 bases from J, with 17 bases between. The germline CDR1 and CDR2 sequences are KGHSH and LQKENI. The CDR3 runs to 18 residues. CDR3 sequence reads: CASSPLGAAFANTGELFF. CDR3 sequence (DNA): TGTGCCAGCTCACCGCTGGGCGCAGCGTTCGCGAACACCGGGGAGCTGTTTTTT.

V and J are TRBV7-3 and TRBJ2-7; TRBD2 agrees at 7 bases. The length of the CDR3 is 17 residues. V was pared by 5 bases and J by 7 bases, with 20 bases of the junction left unmatched. The germline gives CDR1 SGHTA, CDR2 FQGTGA. In DNA form, the CDR3 reads TGTGCCAGCAGCCCCGGACTCAAAGCGGGACTCCCCGAAGAGCAGTACTTC. It is translated as CASSPGLKAGLPEEQYF.

This clonotype was seen a handful of times. The chain carries TRBV13 and TRBJ2-1, with 10 bases fitting TRBD2. With V trimmed by 0 bases and J by 7 bases, 6 bases remained unmatched. CDR3 length equals 16 residues. From germline, CDR1 is PRHDT and CDR2 FYEKMQ (reference sequence). CDR3 sequence reads: CASSLGLAGLGNEQFF. CDR3 nucleotide sequence: TGTGCCAGCAGCTTAGGACTAGCGGGATTGGGTAATGAGCAGTTCTTC.

This rearrangement joins TRBV6-5 to TRBJ1-6; D gene ambiguous. Germline lookup yields CDR1 MNHEY and CDR2 SVGAGI. V lost 2 bases to trimming and J lost 7 bases, with 6 bases between them. The CDR3 length is 13 residues. CDR3 region: CASSYDRNSPLHF. DNA for the CDR3: TGTGCCAGCAGTTACGACCGCAATTCACCCCTCCACTTT.

This clonotype was seen ten or more times. The chain employs TRBV7-8 and TRBJ1-2, with D possibly TRBD1 on 5 matching bases. This CDR3 contains 14 residues. CDR1 and CDR2 from the germline V gene are SGHVS and FQNEAQ. Trimming removed 1 base from V and 1 base from J, with 7 bases in between. The CDR3 region has the DNA TGTGCCAGCAGCTTAGTTGGGGGTAACTATGGCTACACCTTC. Its protein is CASSLVGGNYGYTF.